The entry below gives a single T cell receptor (beta chain) sequence along with its context. Authors' methods: By means of reference gene primer amplification, nucleated cell counts were estimated. The table came from immunoSEQ multiplex PCR; TCRdb's copy has only in-frame clones and leaves some out. The V and J calls and clone size are taken from that table; D and trimming were inferred from the DNA. The sample has about 94,000 clones; roughly 91% are singletons. The sample belongs to a study of blood T cell repertoires in COVID-19. Study-wide background: The United States, Italy and Spain provided the acute and convalescent COVID-19 samples. PBMCs, B-cell-depleted T cells, or T cells were the source of the cDNA or gDNA that made up the material.

The sequencing input was peripheral blood. The receptor was isolated from an elderly woman with acute or convalescent COVID-19.

In DNA, the CDR3 is TGTGCCTGGAATTATGGTGGACAGGGGTACAATCAGCCCCAGCATTTT. Translation: CAWNYGGQGYNQPQHF. The genes are TRBV30 and TRBJ1-5, with 9 positions matching TRBD1. J gave up 3 bases and V 4 bases, and 10 bases lay outside the gene matches. The CDR3 totals 16 residues. Germline values: CDR1 GTSNPN, CDR2 SVGIG (reference sequence). The full variable domain, its missing parts supplied by reference TRBV30 and TRBJ1-5, is SQTIHQWPATLVQPVGSPLSLECTVEGTSNPNLYWYRQAAGRGLQLLFYSVGIGQISSEVPQNLSASRPQDRQFILSSKKLLLSDSGFYLCAWNYGGQGYNQPQHFGDGTRLSIL.